This T cell receptor beta chain is drawn from a study of post-analysis software for immune sequencing data (dated by TCRdb to the mid-2010s). As for the study more broadly: Disease courses on record covered relapsing-remitting, secondary progressive and progressive-relapsing multiple sclerosis, though some patients had no subtype annotation. A subset of samples was prepared in parallel using single-end sample barcoding, then pooled and co-amplified after Illumina adapter ligation. The patient repertoires were compared against roughly 12 previously published healthy control repertoires obtained from donors aged about 6 to 26 years. General study outcomes and caveats: Compared with controls, multiple sclerosis patients had significantly lower normalized Chao1 diversity, a finding suggesting substantial peripheral T-cell clonal expansion. The control group was slightly older than the multiple sclerosis patient group. Patients showed significantly higher frequencies than controls for 4 or 5 TRBV segments, among them TRBV5-6, TRBV5-1 and TRBV20-1. Strong co-clustering of samples prepared in the same batch was shown by direct clustering with F measure, prompting a batch-effect correction.

To demonstrate the VDJtools post-analysis software, TCR beta repertoires were profiled from the peripheral blood of roughly 12 young patients with multiple sclerosis. The patients with multiple sclerosis were children and adolescents between roughly 6 and 17 years of age. Receptors were amplified or captured by PCR. These reads were obtained on an Illumina HiSeq 2500. Unique molecular identifiers were incorporated into TCR beta cDNA libraries to reduce PCR and sequencing biases. Per 1 to 10 million input T cells, roughly 500,000 cDNA molecules were obtained, such that each molecule approximated one T cell. The patient libraries were prepared and sequenced using the same protocol as the earlier healthy control dataset. Within a given batch, samples were prepared together, multiplexed and sequenced on the same HiSeq lane. For the original study's pipeline: MIGEC was used to process the raw barcoded reads, and molecular identifier groups with only a single read were discarded before consensus assembly and CDR3 extraction. Clonotype tables were post-analysed with VDJtools, normalizing diversity by down-sampling all datasets to the smallest sample size. Repertoire overlap clustering matched CDR3 amino acid but not nucleotide sequences to correct batch-related cross-sample contamination. The public reads were quality trimmed at Q25 with fastp and then assembled into clones with MiXCR by TCRdb, keeping productive beta chains. Rows with one shared CDR3 protein collapse into an entry with the most common genes and DNA. Here the V and J calls rest on TCRdb's processing, not on the authors' analysis. In this sample the table shows hundreds of thousands of distinct CDR3 sequences, under 55% of which occur a single time. Together, the top ten hold 9.5% to 13% of the sample.

Concerning this clonotype itself: Its antigen remains unidentified. No base quality information exists; no much larger clone differs at one position.

CDR1 and CDR2 are drawn from the germline V gene (reference sequence): DFQATT, SNEGSKA. The V end gives up 6 bases and the J end 5 bases, leaving 3 bases in the junction not matched to a gene. The CDR3 goes from the cysteine to the phenylalanine over 12 residues. Of all the DNA, just the CDR3 is kept, 36 bases in frame from base 1. The rearranged segments are TRBV20-1 and TRBJ2-7; a stretch of 11 junction bases matches TRBD1. Sequencing input: blood. This TCR was recovered from a girl between 5 and 17 years old with multiple sclerosis. The DNA sequence reads TGCAGTGCCCCGGGACAGGGGGACGAGCAGTACTTC. This encodes CSAPGQGDEQYF.